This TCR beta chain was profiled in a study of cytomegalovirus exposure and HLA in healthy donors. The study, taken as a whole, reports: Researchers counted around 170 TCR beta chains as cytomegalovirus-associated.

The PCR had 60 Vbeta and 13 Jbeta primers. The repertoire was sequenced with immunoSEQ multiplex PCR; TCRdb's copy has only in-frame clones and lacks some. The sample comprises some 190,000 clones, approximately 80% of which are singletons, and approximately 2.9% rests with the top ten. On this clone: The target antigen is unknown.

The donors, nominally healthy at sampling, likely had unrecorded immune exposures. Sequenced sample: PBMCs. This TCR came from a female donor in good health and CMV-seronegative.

CDR3 sequence: CASSDPRQYNQETQYF. As DNA, the CDR3 is TGTGCCAGCAGTGACCCCCGACAGTACAACCAAGAGACCCAGTACTTC. The rearrangement uses TRBV2 and TRBJ2-5; possible D gene TRBD1, 5 bases. The ends were cut back, 3 bases at V and 0 bases at J, with 14 bases in the middle. CDR1 is SNHLY and CDR2 is FYNNEI in the germline V gene. CDR3 length equals 16 residues.